The 14 T cell receptor beta chains presented below share a single source sample, sequenced in a study of CD8+ T cells in alopecia areata. As to treatment: oral pan-JAK inhibitor, 5-10 mg twice daily. Extracted RNA was reverse transcribed into cDNA, the sequencing template. Method: immunoSEQ multiplex PCR; TCRdb's copy keeps in-frame clones and lacks some. The sample gives 150,000 or so clones, 86% of which show up once; less than 15% is in the top ten. The specimen was CD8+ T cells sorted from blood, collected at week 4, from a patient treated with tofacitinib. Every receptor here comes from a human donor with alopecia areata.

The DNA of the CDR3 is TGCAGCGTTGTATACAGCCGTCTAGATGGCTACACCTTC. It codes for CSVVYSRLDGYTF. The chain has TRBV29-1 and TRBJ1-2; D gene unclear. This CDR3 comprises 13 residues. Germline V gives CDR1 SQVTM, CDR2 ANQGSEA. Trimming cost V 4 bases and J 6 bases, with 15 bases left between them.

A single count supports this clone. V usage is TRBV30 and J usage is TRBJ1-1, with D maybe TRBD1 (5 bases). The germline gives CDR1 GTSNPN, CDR2 SVGIG (reference sequence). Between the trimmed V and J ends, which lost 4 bases and 1 base, there was a span of 13 bases. The length of the CDR3 is 14 residues. CDR3 in DNA: TGTGCCTGGATCGAACCGGGACGGAACACTGAAGCTTTCTTT. This codes for CAWIEPGRNTEAFF.

In the case of this clone: This sample also contains other DNA sequences that code for the same CDR3. CDR3 nucleotide sequence: TGCAGCGTTGAGGACAGCTCCTACGAGCAGTACTTC. Amino acid sequence: CSVEDSSYEQYF. This chain links TRBV29-1 with TRBJ2-7; D perhaps matches TRBD1 (6 bases). V lost 3 bases to trimming and J lost 0 bases, with 6 bases between them. The CDR3 runs 12 residues. The germline V gene has CDR1 SQVTM and CDR2 ANQGSEA.

V is TRBV9 and J is TRBJ2-1; TRBD1 is a possible D gene (6 bases). This CDR3 spans 16 amino acids. The ends were cut back, 3 bases at V and 0 bases at J, with 13 bases in the middle. Germline CDR1 and CDR2: SGDLS and YYNGEE. CDR3 sequence: CASSEPGRGSYNEQFF. CDR3 DNA sequence: TGTGCCAGCAGCGAGCCCGGCAGGGGCTCCTACAATGAGCAGTTCTTC. The full variable domain, with the rest looked up from reference TRBV9 and TRBJ2-1, is DSGVTQTPKHLITATGQRVTLRCSPRSGDLSVYWYQQSLDQGLQFLIQYYNGEERAKGNILERFSAQQFPDLHSELNLSSLELGDSALYFCASSEPGRGSYNEQFFGPGTRLTVL.

This clone was recorded once. The rearrangement uses TRBV7-3 and TRBJ2-1; the match to TRBD1 covers 10 bases. Germline V gives CDR1 SGHTA, CDR2 FQGTGA. There are 15 residues in the CDR3. Losses at the gene ends were 0 bases for V and 6 bases for J; bases not matched to a gene: 2. The CDR3 bases are TGTGCCAGCAGCTTAACCGGGACAGGGGTCAATGAGCAGTTCTTC. Protein product: CASSLTGTGVNEQFF.

CDR3 sequence: CSGRGTEDVPDTQYF. The CDR3 DNA reads as TGCAGCGGAAGAGGGACCGAAGACGTCCCAGATACGCAGTATTTT. V and J are TRBV29-1 and TRBJ2-3; D possibly uses TRBD1 or TRBD2 (5 bases each). The CDR3 covers 15 residues. In germline, CDR1 is SQVTM, CDR2 ANQGSEA. With 7 bases removed from V and 4 bases from J, the gap between germline ends came to 21 bases.

This sequence joins TRBV5-1 and TRBJ2-7, with 8 bases aligning to TRBD2. Germline V gene sequence: CDR1 SGHRS, CDR2 YFSETQ. CDR3 length: 16 residues. Germline trimming cut 4 bases from V and 3 bases from J; bases unmatched to any gene: 12. The CDR3 loop reads CASSTGGARRNYEQYF. The DNA for the CDR3 is TGCGCCAGCAGCACCGGGGGGGCCCGGAGGAACTACGAGCAGTACTTC.

The V call is TRBV2, the J call TRBJ2-7; TRBD1 aligns across 12 bases. J lost 7 bases, V lost 6 bases, and 7 bases had no gene match. The length of the CDR3 is 14 residues. Per germline, CDR1 SNHLY and CDR2 FYNNEI. DNA for the CDR3: TGTGCCAGCAGATGGGACAGGGGGCCGGAAGAGCAGTACTTC. This translates into CASRWDRGPEEQYF. The whole variable domain, filled in from reference TRBV2 and TRBJ2-7, reads EPEVTQTPSHQVTQMGQEVILRCVPISNHLYFYWYRQILGQKVEFLVSFYNNEISEKSEIFDDQFSVERPDGSNFTLKIRSTKLEDSAMYFCASRWDRGPEEQYFGPGTRLTVT.

This chain links TRBV10-1 with TRBJ2-3, with 10 bases identical to TRBD1. V was pared by 7 bases and J by 0 bases, with 4 bases of the junction left unmatched. Germline V gene sequence: CDR1 WNHNN, CDR2 SYGVQD (reference sequence). CDR3 length: 15 amino acids. As DNA, the CDR3 is TGCGCCAGCACCCCGGGACAGGGGAGCACAGATACGCAGTATTTT. Its translation: CASTPGQGSTDTQYF.

The chain combines TRBV5-4 with TRBJ2-3, with TRBD2 matching over 7 bases. The germline CDR1 and CDR2 sequences are SGHNT and YYREEE (reference sequence). CDR3 size: 14 residues. V gave up 5 bases and J gave up 0 bases; unmatched junction bases: 3. CDR3 bases: TGTGCCAGCAGTGGGAGGGATAGCACAGATACGCAGTATTTT. It is translated as CASSGRDSTDTQYF. The whole variable domain, remainder taken from reference TRBV5-4 and TRBJ2-3, is ETGVTQSPTHLIKTRGQQVTLRCSSQSGHNTVSWYQQALGQGPQFIFQYYREEENGRGNFPPRFSGLQFPNYSSELNVNALELDDSALYLCASSGRDSTDTQYFGPGTRLTVL.

The V call is TRBV25-1, the J call TRBJ2-7; D is perhaps TRBD1 (6 bases). This CDR3 has 12 amino acids. The ends were cut back, 3 bases at V and 4 bases at J, with 7 bases in the middle. From germline, CDR1 is MGHDK and CDR2 SYGVNS. CDR3 protein: CASSDQGYEQYF. CDR3 bases: TGTGCCAGCAGTGATCAGGGGTACGAGCAGTACTTC.

The chain links TRBV5-4 to TRBJ1-1, with TRBD1 matching 10 bases. CDR3 length equals 14 residues. Germline lookup yields CDR1 SGHNT and CDR2 YYREEE (reference sequence). The J segment lost 3 bases and the V segment lost 5 bases, leaving 4 bases of the junction unmatched. The CDR3 DNA reads as TGTGCCAGCAGGTCTGGGACAGGGGACACTGAAGCTTTCTTT. Amino acids: CASRSGTGDTEAFF.

This rearrangement joins TRBV7-2 to TRBJ2-1; 11 nucleotides line up with TRBD2. This CDR3 comprises 16 residues. Germline V lookup: CDR1 SGHTA, CDR2 FQGNSA. J lost 6 bases, V lost 5 bases, and 9 bases had no gene match. The CDR3 DNA follows: TGTGCCAGCAGCCGATCGACTAGCGGGGAAATCAATGAGCAGTTCTTC. Translating it yields CASSRSTSGEINEQFF.

This clone was observed a handful of times. The chain combines TRBV7-9 with TRBJ2-3; a possible D gene is TRBD2 (6 bases). CDR3 length: 16 amino acids. Germline V lookup: CDR1 SEHNR, CDR2 FQNEAQ (reference sequence). V shed 3 bases and J shed 0 bases, with 13 bases lying between them. CDR3 protein: CASSFQTSASTDTQYF. The CDR3 DNA reads as TGTGCCAGCAGCTTTCAGACTAGTGCTAGCACAGATACGCAGTATTTT.